Each of the 22 T cell receptor beta chains below was sequenced from the same sample in a study of regulatory T cells in long-lasting Graves disease. To make TCR beta libraries, researchers used iRepertoire HTBI primers and Arm-PCR of CDR3 regions. TCRdb redid the calling of the multiplex PCR reads with MiXCR, one entry per CDR3 protein. The sample contains about 430,000 distinct CDR3 sequences, approximately 16% of which appear only once. Time point defined: newly diagnosed GD, antithyroid drugs for less than 3 months. Making the TCR library involved RNA that had been extracted from PBMCs. The same data also contributed to another study, on T cells in Graves' hyperthyroidism and ophthalmopathy.

Here the sequenced sample was peripheral blood mononuclear cells (PBMCs), taken at new diagnosis, from a patient treated with antithyroid drugs. These receptors came from a woman aged 35 to 49 with Graves disease.

The sample holds many counts of this clonotype. V and J are TRBV2 and TRBJ1-3; D is ambiguous. The V and J ends lost 6 bases and 0 bases respectively, with 12 bases between them. The V gene's germline CDR1 is SNHLY and CDR2 FYNNEI. The CDR3 covers 15 residues. The CDR3 DNA sequence: TGTGCCAGCAGACCGGGATATAGCTCTGGAAACACCATATATTTT. Protein sequence: CASRPGYSSGNTIYF.

The gene calls are TRBV25-1 and TRBJ1-5, with D hard to call. The germline gives CDR1 MGHDK, CDR2 SYGVNS. CDR3 length: 12 residues. V gave up 11 bases and J gave up 2 bases, with 10 bases separating them. The CDR3 is CAASRGNQPQHF. CDR3 nucleotide sequence: TGTGCCGCCTCTCGGGGCAATCAGCCCCAGCATTTT.

This clonotype was observed at least ten times. The rearrangement joins TRBV28 to TRBJ2-6, with D perhaps matching TRBD1 or TRBD2 (5 bases each). Germline CDR1 is MDHEN and CDR2 is SYDVKM. V was trimmed by 4 bases and J by 0 bases, leaving 13 bases between them. The CDR3 runs 17 residues. Here the CDR3 reads CASSWGYGTSGANVLTF. The CDR3 coding sequence is TGTGCCAGCAGTTGGGGGTACGGAACCTCTGGGGCCAACGTCCTGACTTTC.

This clonotype has at least ten counts. J is TRBJ2-5 and V is TRBV27; TRBD2 agrees at 7 bases. The CDR3 is 16 residues long. Germline V lookup: CDR1 MNHEY, CDR2 SMNVEV (reference sequence). With 6 bases clipped from V and 4 bases from J, the junction kept 14 bases outside the gene matches. The CDR3 coding sequence is TGTGCCAGCAGACCCAGACTAGCTAGGAAGGGAGAGACCCAGTACTTC. As protein: CASRPRLARKGETQYF.

This clonotype was counted at least ten times. The chain links TRBV28 to TRBJ1-5, with D maybe TRBD1 (5 bases). Germline V CDR1 and CDR2: MDHEN, SYDVKM. The CDR3 has 14 amino acids. Trimming left V 10 bases short and J 4 bases short, with 17 bases between. CDR3 loop: CAIRSGWGNQPQHF. CDR3 nucleotide sequence: TGTGCCATCCGGAGCGGTTGGGGGAATCAGCCCCAGCATTTT.

Ten or more counts support this clonotype. This sequence joins TRBV6-5 and TRBJ2-1; D may be TRBD1 (5 bases). Germline CDR1 and CDR2: MNHEY and SVGAGI. V was shortened by 0 bases and J by 6 bases, with 12 bases between the two germline ends. The CDR3 sequence is 15 residues long. The CDR3 protein is CASSYSGRVPNEQFF. The DNA of the CDR3 is TGTGCCAGCAGTTACTCCGGCAGGGTACCCAATGAGCAGTTCTTC.

This clonotype was recorded at least ten times. The V and J genes are TRBV6-2 or TRBV6-3 and TRBJ1-2; D is ambiguous. This CDR3 comprises 17 residues. Trimming pared 6 bases from V and 2 bases from J, leaving 22 bases between. CDR1 is MNHEY, CDR2 SVGEGT, per germline. The DNA for the CDR3 is TGTGCCAGCAGCGAGGGCTGGAGGCCCTCTAAAAACTATGGCTACACCTTC. Protein: CASSEGWRPSKNYGYTF.

This clonotype has ten or more counts. DNA of the CDR3: TGTGCCAGCAGCCCCGGGCTAGCGGGAGCATGGGAGCAGTTCTTC. Translating it yields CASSPGLAGAWEQFF. V is TRBV11-3 and J is TRBJ2-1; 10 bases line up with TRBD2. In germline, CDR1 is SGHNT, CDR2 YENEEA. The CDR3 loop spans 15 amino acids. J gave up 10 bases and V 5 bases, and 11 bases lay outside the gene matches.

This clonotype came up many times. This rearrangement joins TRBV12-3 or TRBV12-4 to TRBJ2-1; 9 nucleotides agree with TRBD2. Trimming removed 8 bases from V and 6 bases from J; junction bases left unmatched: 8. CDR3 size: 14 residues. CDR3 in amino acids: CASAGTSHSNEQFF. CDR3 DNA: TGTGCCAGCGCCGGGACTAGCCATAGCAATGAGCAGTTCTTC.

This clonotype was found many times. The CDR3, as DNA: TGTGCTAGTGGTTTGGTACTCGAAGGAACCGCAAAGGAGCAGTTCTTC. Its protein product is CASGLVLEGTAKEQFF. The chain has TRBV12-5 and TRBJ2-1, with D uncertain. This CDR3 comprises 16 residues. From germline, CDR1 is LGHNT and CDR2 FRNRAP. Trimming pared 0 bases from V and 10 bases from J, leaving 19 bases between.

CDR3 in amino acids: CASRTSGSGPYNEQFF. The CDR3 nucleotides read TGTGCCAGCAGAACCAGCGGGAGCGGGCCCTACAATGAGCAGTTCTTC. This chain links TRBV12-3 or TRBV12-4 with TRBJ2-1, with TRBD2 identical over 8 bases. The CDR3 runs to 16 residues. The V and J ends lost 6 bases and 2 bases, in that order; junction bases with no gene match: 9.

With regard to this clonotype: This may stem from a read error, because a much larger clone lies one nucleotide away. This chain connects TRBV7-2 to TRBJ2-5; 10 nucleotides agree with TRBD2. With the DNA end fitting TRBJ2-1 better, the J assignment may be wrong. The CDR3 consists of 19 residues. Looked up from germline, CDR1 is SGHTA and CDR2 is FQGNSA. The CDR3: CASSSSGRGRASGRGVQFF. In DNA, the CDR3 is TGTGCCAGCAGCTCGTCGGGACGGGGGCGCGCTAGCGGGAGAGGGGTTCAGTTCTTC.

This clonotype was recorded at least ten times. This rearrangement joins TRBV11-3 to TRBJ2-1, with D tentatively TRBD1 or TRBD2 (5 bases each). The CDR3 contains 16 residues. Per the germline V gene, CDR1 is SGHNT and CDR2 is YENEEA. V was clipped by 1 base and J by 0 bases, with 10 bases between them. CDR3 coding DNA: TGTGCCAGCAGCTTAGTGAGGGGAAGCTCCTACAATGAGCAGTTCTTC. Protein sequence: CASSLVRGSSYNEQFF.

The chain carries TRBV5-4 and TRBJ2-7; D may be TRBD1 or TRBD2 (5 bases each). Between the trimmed V and J ends, which lost 8 bases and 5 bases, there was a span of 14 bases. The CDR3 covers 12 residues. Germline CDR1 is SGHNT and CDR2 is YYREEE (reference sequence). The CDR3 spells CASQGAEDEQYF. The CDR3 DNA reads TGTGCCAGTCAAGGGGCGGAGGACGAGCAGTACTTC.

The V and J genes are TRBV19 and TRBJ2-1, with D hard to call. Trimming removed 3 bases at V and 3 bases at J, with 6 bases between. CDR1 is LNHDA and CDR2 is SQIVND in the germline V gene (reference sequence). CDR3 length: 13 amino acids. The CDR3 DNA reads as TGTGCCAGTAGTATTACAGTCTACAATGAGCAGTTCTTC. Translated, it gives CASSITVYNEQFF.

As regards this clonotype: Given a far larger clone just one base away, this is likely a sequencing read error. V usage is TRBV12-3 or TRBV12-4 and J usage is TRBJ2-4; 14 nucleotides match TRBD2. After removal of 3 bases from V and 13 bases from J, the junction contained 11 bases not matched to a gene. This CDR3 has 16 amino acids. As DNA, the CDR3 is TGTGCCAGCAGTTTTGGGACTAGCGGGAGTGGGGATGAGCAGTACTTC. It codes for CASSFGTSGSGDEQYF.

Ten or more counts support this clonotype. J is TRBJ2-7 and V is TRBV7-2; possibly TRBD2 for D (6 bases). Germline loops: CDR1 SGHTA, CDR2 FQGNSA. The V gene lost 5 bases and the J gene lost 5 bases, with 19 bases spanning the gap. This CDR3 has 15 residues. The CDR3 here is CASSQAGLVTDEQYF. The CDR3 nucleotides are TGTGCCAGCAGCCAAGCGGGTCTGGTTACAGACGAGCAGTACTTC.

This clonotype was seen ten or more times. The chain couples TRBV27 to TRBJ2-3; no reliable D call. From germline, CDR1 is MNHEY and CDR2 SMNVEV (reference sequence). The CDR3 has 15 amino acids. Trimming took 2 bases from V and 1 from J, leaving 10 bases between them. CDR3 nucleotides: TGTGCCAGCAGTTTACGAGTCCCTCGCACAGATACGCAGTATTTT. It codes for CASSLRVPRTDTQYF.

In this sample, this clonotype turned up many times. The J gene is TRBJ2-3, the V gene TRBV11-3; D perhaps matches TRBD2 (7 bases). CDR1 is SGHNT, CDR2 YENEEA, per germline. The CDR3 has 15 residues. Between the trimmed V and J ends, which lost 8 bases and 0 bases, there was a span of 15 bases. The CDR3: CASSAGAISTDTQYF. For the CDR3, the DNA is TGTGCCAGCTCTGCGGGGGCGATAAGCACAGATACGCAGTATTTT.

V gene TRBV6-5 combines with J gene TRBJ1-2; D remains ambiguous. Looked up from germline, CDR1 is MNHEY and CDR2 is SVGAGI. The CDR3 is 15 residues long. The germline V and J ends were trimmed by 3 bases and 2 bases, with 13 bases remaining between them. CDR3 sequence reads: CASSYSGGANYGYTF. Here the CDR3 DNA reads TGTGCCAGCAGTTATAGCGGCGGCGCGAACTATGGCTACACCTTC.

This clonotype was picked up many times. The rearrangement uses TRBV20-1 and TRBJ2-2; TRBD2 might be the D (6 bases). Germline lookup yields CDR1 DFQATT and CDR2 SNEGSKA (reference sequence). This CDR3 is built from 13 residues. Between the trimmed V and J ends, which lost 3 bases and 4 bases, there was a span of 9 bases. CDR3: CSAREGSTGELFF. For the CDR3, the DNA is TGCAGTGCTAGGGAGGGGTCCACCGGGGAGCTGTTTTTT.

This chain links TRBV19 with TRBJ1-1, with a weak D call TRBD1 (5 bases). CDR3 size: 14 residues. V was shortened by 6 bases and J by 5 bases, with 16 bases between the two germline ends. Germline CDR1 reads LNHDA; CDR2 reads SQIVND (reference sequence). CDR3 DNA: TGTGCCAGTAGGTCCCTCCGGGGGGAAACTGAAGCTTTCTTT. This sequence encodes CASRSLRGETEAFF.